Below, 31 T cell receptor beta chains from the same sample are listed, as sequenced in a study of T cell responses to AZD1222 COVID-19 vaccine. TCRdb keeps only in-frame clones here, not all; method: immunoSEQ multiplex PCR. The sample holds 130,000 to 150,000 clones, about 90% seen once. The material sequenced was peripheral blood, taken on day 0 of AZD1222 vaccination. The receptors come from an adult in good health.

This clone appeared a single time. The J gene is TRBJ1-1, the V gene TRBV20-1; D might be TRBD1 (5 bases). Germline V gene lookup returns CDR1 DFQATT and CDR2 SNEGSKA (reference sequence). V was clipped by 7 bases and J by 8 bases, with 14 bases between them. CDR3 length: 11 residues. The CDR3 loop is CSGGNGDEAFF. The CDR3 region has the DNA TGCAGTGGGGGAAATGGGGACGAAGCTTTCTTT.

The chain recombines TRBV7-3 with TRBJ1-1, with TRBD1 matching 7 bases. With V trimmed by 3 bases and J by 0 bases, 4 bases remained unmatched. The germline gives CDR1 SGHTA, CDR2 FQGTGA. CDR3 length equals 15 residues. The CDR3, as DNA: TGTGCCAGCAGCTTCACGACAGGGCTGAACACTGAAGCTTTCTTT. This codes for CASSFTTGLNTEAFF.

This chain links TRBV28 with TRBJ1-2, with D possibly TRBD1 on 5 matching bases. V was clipped by 7 bases and J by 2 bases, with 17 bases between them. The CDR3 covers 15 residues. Germline CDR1 is MDHEN and CDR2 is SYDVKM. CDR3 sequence: CASTPAGRRNYGYTF. CDR3 in DNA: TGTGCCAGCACCCCGGCAGGGAGGAGGAACTATGGCTACACCTTC.

The chain employs TRBV5-6 and TRBJ1-2; D gene uncertain. The CDR3 consists of 14 residues. Germline loops: CDR1 SGHDT, CDR2 YYEEEE. V gave up 2 bases and J gave up 3 bases, with 11 bases separating them. The CDR3 region has the DNA TGTGCCAGCAGCTTCTTATCTAAATACTATGGCTACACCTTC. Its protein product is CASSFLSKYYGYTF. Supplemented by reference TRBV5-6 and TRBJ1-2, the full variable domain reads DAGVTQSPTHLIKTRGQQVTLRCSPKSGHDTVSWYQQALGQGPQFIFQYYEEEERQRGNFPDRFSGHQFPNYSSELNVNALLLGDSALYLCASSFLSKYYGYTFGSGTRLTVV.

The rearrangement links TRBV18 to TRBJ2-7, with 14 bases that match TRBD2. The J segment lost 4 bases and the V segment lost 3 bases, leaving 5 bases of the junction unmatched. The length of the CDR3 is 16 residues. Germline V CDR1 and CDR2: KGHSH, LQKENI. The CDR3: CASSPPGTSGGYEQYF. DNA of the CDR3: TGTGCCAGCTCACCTCCCGGGACTAGCGGGGGTTACGAGCAGTACTTC.

The rearrangement uses TRBV5-1 and TRBJ2-3, with D possibly called TRBD1 or TRBD2 (5 bases each). CDR3 length: 15 amino acids. Germline loops: CDR1 SGHRS, CDR2 YFSETQ. Trimming shortened V by 4 bases and J by 3 bases, and 15 bases separated the two germline ends. The CDR3 DNA reads as TGCGCCAGCAGCCGGGACCAAAGGAGGACAGATACGCAGTATTTT. Its translation is CASSRDQRRTDTQYF.

The chain couples TRBV5-4 to TRBJ1-1; D is undetermined. CDR1 and CDR2 (germline): SGHNT, YYREEE (reference sequence). The V gene lost 0 bases and the J gene lost 0 bases, with 3 bases spanning the gap. The CDR3 spans 13 residues. This chain's CDR3 is CASSLEMNTEAFF. DNA for the CDR3: TGTGCCAGCAGCTTGGAAATGAACACTGAAGCTTTCTTT.

V and J are TRBV5-8 and TRBJ1-1; 10 bases map to TRBD1. The V and J ends lost 2 bases and 0 bases, in that order; junction bases with no gene match: 4. From germline, CDR1 is SGHTS and CDR2 YDEGEE. The CDR3 consists of 16 residues. The CDR3 DNA follows: TGTGCCAGCAGCTTAACGGGACAGGGGATGAACACTGAAGCTTTCTTT. This codes for CASSLTGQGMNTEAFF.

The chain has TRBV3-1 (or the pseudogene TRBV3-2) and TRBJ2-7; 10 nucleotides match TRBD2. This CDR3 region has 14 residues. The J segment lost 2 bases and the V segment lost 3 bases, leaving 1 base of the junction unmatched. Germline V gene sequence: CDR1 LGHDT, CDR2 YNNKEL (reference sequence). The CDR3, as DNA: TGTGCCAGCAGCCAGGGACTAGCGCCCTACGAGCAGTACTTC. Residues: CASSQGLAPYEQYF.

The chain combines TRBV5-5 with TRBJ2-6; D unclear. CDR1 is SGHKS, CDR2 YYEKEE, per germline (reference sequence). The V end was cut by 0 bases, the J end by 4 bases, with 5 bases between. CDR3 length equals 14 residues. CDR3 in DNA: TGTGCCAGCAGCTTGGGTTCCGGGGCCAACGTCCTGACTTTC. Translation gives CASSLGSGANVLTF. The whole variable domain, remainder taken from reference TRBV5-5 and TRBJ2-6, is DAGVTQSPTHLIKTRGQQVTLRCSPISGHKSVSWYQQVLGQGPQFIFQYYEKEERGRGNFPDRFSARQFPNYSSELNVNALLLGDSALYLCASSLGSGANVLTFGAGSRLTVL.

This chain joins TRBV6-5 and TRBJ2-2, with a tentative D call TRBD2 (5 bases). Germline V CDR1 and CDR2: MNHEY, SVGAGI. This CDR3 contains 14 residues. V lost 2 bases to trimming and J lost 4 bases, with 8 bases between them. The CDR3: CASSYGRGTGELFF. In nucleotides, the CDR3 is TGTGCCAGCAGTTACGGGAGAGGCACCGGGGAGCTGTTTTTT.

This chain joins TRBV9 and TRBJ2-7; D is perhaps TRBD1 or TRBD2 (5 bases each). Germline V gene lookup returns CDR1 SGDLS and CDR2 YYNGEE. Trimming removed 0 bases from V and 3 bases from J, with 10 bases in between. The CDR3 runs 14 residues. The CDR3 sequence: CASSVGLGDYEQYF. The CDR3 DNA reads TGTGCCAGCAGCGTAGGTCTGGGGGACTACGAGCAGTACTTC.

This clone has a single count. V usage is TRBV28 and J usage is TRBJ1-5, with D perhaps matching TRBD1 (6 bases). CDR1 and CDR2 (germline): MDHEN, SYDVKM. V gave up 6 bases and J gave up 4 bases, with 28 bases separating them. This CDR3 has 19 residues. The CDR3 is CASSSIREVLGGKNQPQHF. CDR3 in DNA: TGTGCCAGCAGCTCTATTCGGGAGGTCCTAGGGGGGAAAAATCAGCCCCAGCATTTT.

The rearrangement links TRBV27 to TRBJ2-2, with D perhaps matching TRBD1 (7 bases). Germline CDR1 is MNHEY and CDR2 is SMNVEV (reference sequence). The CDR3 is 16 amino acids. The V gene lost 0 bases and the J gene lost 5 bases, with 13 bases spanning the gap. The CDR3 DNA reads TGTGCCAGCAGTTTATCGGCAGGGGGGTTGACCGGGGAGCTGTTTTTT. Its translation is CASSLSAGGLTGELFF.

The CDR3 sequence is CAWSVGTDTQYF. CDR3 nucleotides: TGTGCCTGGAGTGTAGGGACAGATACGCAGTATTTT. This sequence joins TRBV30 and TRBJ2-3; D gene uncertain. Trimming pared 0 bases from V and 3 bases from J, leaving 4 bases between. Germline lookup yields CDR1 GTSNPN and CDR2 SVGIG (reference sequence). This CDR3 spans 12 amino acids.

In its sample, this clone was seen a few times. V usage is TRBV6-2 or TRBV6-3 and J usage is TRBJ2-5; D not resolved. The ends were cut back, 5 bases at V and 0 bases at J, with 19 bases in the middle. The CDR3 runs to 17 residues. CDR1 MNHEY and CDR2 SVGEGT come from the germline V gene. CDR3 loop: CASSLNIRAGDQETQYF. The CDR3 nucleotides are TGTGCCAGCAGTCTCAACATTAGAGCTGGTGACCAAGAGACCCAGTACTTC.

This chain uses TRBV6-1 with TRBJ1-5, with TRBD1 as a possible D gene (6 bases). Per the germline V gene, CDR1 is MNHNS and CDR2 is SASEGT. V was pared by 6 bases and J by 2 bases, with 20 bases between. The length of the CDR3 is 17 residues. Here the CDR3 reads CASREFFTGSGNQPQHF. Here the CDR3 DNA reads TGTGCCAGCAGAGAATTTTTTACAGGGAGCGGCAATCAGCCCCAGCATTTT.

V usage is TRBV28 and J usage is TRBJ2-7; a possible D gene is TRBD2 (7 bases). Trimming shortened V by 7 bases and J by 7 bases, and 17 bases separated the two germline ends. The CDR3 length is 13 residues. Germline loops: CDR1 MDHEN, CDR2 SYDVKM. The CDR3 coding sequence is TGTGCCAGCAAAGGACGGGGGGCGGGTGAGCAGTACTTC. Encoded protein: CASKGRGAGEQYF.

This rearrangement joins TRBV16 to TRBJ1-3; 9 bases match TRBD1. The CDR3 totals 14 residues. J was trimmed by 4 bases and V by 4 bases; bases with no gene match: 2. Germline CDR1 reads KGHSY; CDR2 reads FQNENV. The CDR3 DNA sequence: TGTGCCAGCAGCCCGGACAGGGGAGGAAACACCATATATTTT. Its protein is CASSPDRGGNTIYF.

The chain uses TRBV7-3 and TRBJ2-6, with unresolved D. In germline, CDR1 is SGHTA, CDR2 FQGTGA. This CDR3 region has 16 residues. Trimming pared 2 bases from V and 0 bases from J, leaving 8 bases between. CDR3 DNA: TGTGCCAGCAGCTTAGAGGCTACCTCTGGGGCCAACGTCCTGACTTTC. Its protein product is CASSLEATSGANVLTF. Filled out from reference TRBV7-3 and TRBJ2-6, the complete variable domain reads GAGVSQTPSNKVTEKGKYVELRCDPISGHTALYWYRQSLGQGPEFLIYFQGTGAADDSGLPNDRFFAVRPEGSVSTLKIQRTERGDSAVYLCASSLEATSGANVLTFGAGSRLTVL.

The V call is TRBV30, the J call TRBJ1-5; no firm D call. The CDR3 sequence is 13 residues long. V lost 4 bases, J lost 1 base, and 8 bases lay in between. Germline-derived CDR1 and CDR2 are GTSNPN and SVGIG (reference sequence). As DNA, the CDR3 is TGTGCCTGGACGGTGGGGAGCAATCAGCCCCAGCATTTT. Translation gives CAWTVGSNQPQHF.

The chain couples TRBV19 to TRBJ2-2; 13 bases map to TRBD2. With 6 bases clipped from V and 8 bases from J, the junction kept 6 bases outside the gene matches. Germline CDR1 reads LNHDA; CDR2 reads SQIVND (reference sequence). The CDR3 sequence is 15 residues long. The CDR3 DNA reads as TGTGCCAGTAGGGAGTGGACTAGCGGGAGAGGGGAGCTGTTTTTT. Translated, it gives CASREWTSGRGELFF.

This rearrangement joins TRBV15 to TRBJ2-2, with a weak D call TRBD1 (6 bases). The V gene lost 0 bases and the J gene lost 1 base, with 12 bases spanning the gap. Germline values: CDR1 LNHNV, CDR2 YYDKDF (reference sequence). The CDR3 contains 17 residues. This CDR3 is CATSRETGSLNTGELFF. CDR3 nucleotide sequence: TGTGCCACCAGCAGAGAAACAGGGAGCCTGAACACCGGGGAGCTGTTTTTT.

J is TRBJ2-2 and V is TRBV7-3; 13 positions match TRBD2. J was trimmed by 3 bases and V by 5 bases; bases with no gene match: 0. The CDR3 runs to 15 residues. Germline V gene sequence: CDR1 SGHTA, CDR2 FQGTGA. The CDR3 is CASSGLAGDTGELFF. The CDR3 nucleotides are TGTGCCAGCAGCGGACTAGCGGGAGACACCGGGGAGCTGTTTTTT. Looking up the rest from reference TRBV7-3 and TRBJ2-2 gives the full variable domain: GAGVSQTPSNKVTEKGKYVELRCDPISGHTALYWYRQSLGQGPEFLIYFQGTGAADDSGLPNDRFFAVRPEGSVSTLKIQRTERGDSAVYLCASSGLAGDTGELFFGEGSRLTVL.

J is TRBJ1-2 and V is TRBV4-3, with a possible D match to TRBD1 (6 bases). The length of the CDR3 is 12 residues. The ends were cut back, 6 bases at V and 3 bases at J, with 8 bases in the middle. Germline CDR1 LGHNA, CDR2 YSLEER. This CDR3 is CASSRTDYGYTF. The CDR3 bases are TGCGCCAGCAGTCGGACAGACTATGGCTACACCTTC.

The chain links TRBV7-3 to TRBJ2-3, with 11 nucleotides matching TRBD2. The germline CDR1 and CDR2 sequences are SGHTA and FQGTGA. V was clipped by 3 bases and J by 3 bases; unmatched bases: 5. The CDR3 runs to 16 residues. The CDR3 DNA follows: TGTGCCAGCAGCTTGGTAGCGGGAGGGACTACAGATACGCAGTATTTT. Translation: CASSLVAGGTTDTQYF.

Only one count was recorded for this clone. V gene TRBV28 combines with J gene TRBJ2-7, with 14 bases aligning to TRBD2. J was trimmed by 5 bases and V by 2 bases; bases with no gene match: 5. Germline loops: CDR1 MDHEN, CDR2 SYDVKM. The CDR3 length is 16 residues. CDR3 bases: TGTGCCAGCAGTTTAGGGACTAGCGGGAGTATCAACGAGCAGTACTTC. Its protein product is CASSLGTSGSINEQYF.

The chain couples TRBV6-5 to TRBJ2-7; D uncertain. This CDR3 contains 11 residues. The V gene's germline CDR1 is MNHEY and CDR2 SVGAGI. V lost 6 bases and J lost 2, with 5 bases in between. The CDR3 is CASRSTYEQYF. For the CDR3, the DNA is TGTGCCAGCAGGTCGACCTACGAGCAGTACTTC.

This clone was recorded once. This chain connects TRBV14 to TRBJ2-3; D not resolved. The CDR3 totals 17 residues. Trimming left V 4 bases short and J 6 bases short, with 23 bases between. In germline, CDR1 is SGHDN, CDR2 FVKESK. The CDR3 region is CASSPGEALRVADTQYF. CDR3 bases: TGTGCCAGCAGCCCTGGGGAAGCGCTACGAGTAGCTGATACGCAGTATTTT.

This chain connects TRBV7-2 to TRBJ2-5; the D is unclear. V shed 1 base and J shed 6 bases, with 18 bases lying between them. Germline V lookup: CDR1 SGHTA, CDR2 FQGNSA. This CDR3 is 16 amino acids long. The CDR3, as DNA: TGTGCCAGCAGCTTAGGTGCGAGGTCGACGTCGAAGACCCAGTACTTC. Translating it yields CASSLGARSTSKTQYF.

This rearrangement joins TRBV7-2 to TRBJ2-7, with D possibly TRBD2 on 6 matching bases. CDR1 and CDR2 from the germline V gene are SGHTA and FQGNSA. This CDR3 region has 15 residues. The V end lost 2 bases, the J end lost 3 bases, and 14 bases lay between the germline ends. CDR3: CASSLRRGPGYEQYF. DNA for the CDR3: TGTGCCAGCAGCTTAAGGAGGGGCCCGGGCTACGAGCAGTACTTC.